The 11 T cell receptor beta chains below come from one sample, sequenced in a study of T cells after yellow fever vaccination. MiXCR, run by TCRdb on the 5' RACE reads, gives a single entry per CDR3 protein. Among more than 450,000 distinct CDR3 sequences listed, 20% to 25% were seen once. Sequenced here: PBMCs, sampled 21 days after the first yellow fever vaccination. These TCRs come from a young man who received the YFV17D yellow fever vaccine.

The CDR3 nucleotides are TGTGCCTCCGGGCATCCGTCTGAGACCCAGTACTTC. Its translation: CASGHPSETQYF. The genes are TRBV9 and TRBJ2-5, with D uncertain. The ends were cut back, 10 bases at V and 5 bases at J, with 15 bases in the middle. This CDR3 is built from 12 residues. CDR1 is SGDLS, CDR2 YYNGEE, per germline.

The chain uses TRBV28 and TRBJ2-2, with D maybe TRBD1 (6 bases). Germline CDR1 and CDR2: MDHEN and SYDVKM. Trimming removed 6 bases from V and 4 bases from J, with 15 bases in between. The CDR3 is 15 residues long. CDR3 in DNA: TGTGCCAGCAGCCGAATGGGGGCCGGCACCGGGGAGCTGTTTTTT. Its translation is CASSRMGAGTGELFF. Based on the CDR3 plus reference TRBV28 and TRBJ2-2, the full variable domain is DVKVTQSSRYLVKRTGEKVFLECVQDMDHENMFWYRQDPGLGLRLIYFSYDVKMKEKGDIPEGYSVSREKKERFSLILESASTNQTSMYLCASSRMGAGTGELFFGEGSRLTVL.

This clonotype was counted many times. The chain recombines TRBV7-2 with TRBJ2-6; D unresolved. CDR1 is SGHTA and CDR2 is FQGNSA in the germline V gene. V lost 6 bases to trimming and J lost 0 bases, with 3 bases between them. This CDR3 contains 13 residues. The CDR3 DNA sequence: TGTGCCAGCAGGGCCTCTGGGGCCAACGTCCTGACTTTC. Its translation is CASRASGANVLTF.

This chain links TRBV4-1 with TRBJ2-5, with TRBD2 matching 13 bases. The CDR3 extends over 16 amino acids. In germline, CDR1 is MGHRA, CDR2 YSYEKL. Trimming cost V 1 base and J 6 bases; bases outside gene matches: 5. The CDR3 reads CASSQAKTSGGKTQYF. CDR3 in DNA: TGCGCCAGCAGCCAAGCCAAGACTAGCGGGGGGAAGACCCAGTACTTC.

This clonotype was picked up a small number of times. This chain uses TRBV20-1 with TRBJ2-7; 8 bases match TRBD1. In germline, CDR1 is DFQATT, CDR2 SNEGSKA (reference sequence). J lost 1 base, V lost 0 bases, and 5 bases had no gene match. There are 15 residues in the CDR3. In nucleotides, the CDR3 is TGCAGTGCTAGAGATAGTAGGACAGGGTCCTACGAGCAGTACGTC. The encoded protein is CSARDSRTGSYEQYV.

The V and J genes are TRBV28 and TRBJ2-3; 7 nucleotides align to TRBD2. Germline CDR1 MDHEN, CDR2 SYDVKM. Trimming at V came to 6 bases and at J to 0 bases, leaving 6 bases not matched to a gene. The CDR3 is made up of 15 amino acids. The CDR3 nucleotides read TGTGCCAGCAGGGGGGGGACGCCCAGCACAGATACGCAGTATTTT. Translation: CASRGGTPSTDTQYF.

Ten or more counts support this clonotype. The J gene is TRBJ2-5, the V gene TRBV29-1; tentative D call: TRBD1 (7 bases). CDR1 is SQVTM and CDR2 is ANQGSEA in the germline V gene. Deletions cut 1 base from V and 9 bases from J, with 12 bases between. This CDR3 is built from 12 residues. The CDR3 loop reads CSVEVVRGAQYF. In DNA, the CDR3 is TGCAGCGTTGAAGTGGTCAGGGGGGCCCAGTACTTC.

The chain has TRBV30 and TRBJ2-5; TRBD1 matches 8 bases. The CDR3 runs to 15 residues. Trimming at V came to 3 bases and at J to 5 bases, leaving 11 bases not matched to a gene. Germline-derived CDR1 and CDR2 are GTSNPN and SVGIG (reference sequence). CDR3 protein: CAWRETGAMVETQYF. CDR3 in DNA: TGTGCCTGGAGGGAGACAGGGGCTATGGTGGAGACCCAGTACTTC.

This clonotype was counted between two and nine times. The chain couples TRBV29-1 to TRBJ2-2, with TRBD2 as a possible D gene (7 bases). CDR3 length: 15 residues. V lost 4 bases to trimming and J lost 6 bases, with 18 bases between them. The germline V gene encodes CDR1 SQVTM and CDR2 ANQGSEA. CDR3 bases: TGCAGCGTTGGGGCGAGGCAGGGGAGGGCCGGGGAGCTGTTTTTT. It yields the protein CSVGARQGRAGELFF.

The rearrangement uses TRBV7-2 and TRBJ2-5; no clear D gene. The germline gives CDR1 SGHTA, CDR2 FQGNSA. CDR3 length: 15 residues. The V and J ends lost 1 base and 7 bases respectively, with 16 bases between them. Written as DNA, the CDR3 is TGTGCCAGCAGCTTAGTACTGGCGTCAACCGGGACCCAGTACTTC. Translation gives CASSLVLASTGTQYF. The full variable domain, rest sourced from reference TRBV7-2 and TRBJ2-5, is GAGVSQSPSNKVTEKGKDVELRCDPISGHTALYWYRQSLGQGLEFLIYFQGNSAPDKSGLPSDRFSAERTGGSVSTLTIQRTQQEDSAVYLCASSLVLASTGTQYFGPGTRLLVL.

The table lists this clonotype with a few counts. The rearrangement joins TRBV14 to TRBJ2-3; no definite D call. The CDR3 has 11 amino acids. Per germline, CDR1 SGHDN and CDR2 FVKESK. The V and J ends lost 3 bases and 6 bases respectively, with 4 bases between them. The CDR3 region has the DNA TGTGCCAGCAGCCACCCGGATACGCAGTATTTT. Amino acids: CASSHPDTQYF.